The 4 T cell receptor beta chains reported below all come from one sample, sequenced in a study of technical replicates of blood from several donors. TCRdb keeps only in-frame clones here, not all; method: immunoSEQ multiplex PCR. The data hold approximately 70,000 clones, with 91% observed a single time. Sequencing was carried out using T cells isolated from PBMCs. These TCRs come from a human donor in good health. Some clones in this sample may be carry-over from other donors' samples.

The chain employs TRBV20-1 and TRBJ1-1; D is possibly TRBD1 (5 bases). Germline V gene lookup returns CDR1 DFQATT and CDR2 SNEGSKA (reference sequence). Deletions cut 5 bases from V and 7 bases from J, with 11 bases between. This CDR3 spans 11 amino acids. The CDR3 here is CSAARVVEAFF. Here the CDR3 DNA reads TGCAGTGCTGCCAGGGTGGTTGAAGCTTTCTTT.

The genes are TRBV4-1 and TRBJ1-1; 10 bases are shared with TRBD1. V lost 2 bases and J lost 7; bases outside the gene matches: 4. The CDR3 has 14 amino acids. Germline values: CDR1 MGHRA, CDR2 YSYEKL. The CDR3 coding sequence is TGCGCCAGCAGCCAAAGACAGGGGGCGGGTGAAGCTTTCTTT. As protein: CASSQRQGAGEAFF.

The rearrangement joins TRBV9 to TRBJ2-7; TRBD1 agrees at 9 bases. Unmatched junction bases numbered 12, after V lost 2 bases and J lost 3 bases. This CDR3 is built from 17 residues. Looked up from germline, CDR1 is SGDLS and CDR2 is YYNGEE. The DNA of the CDR3 is TGTGCCAGCAGCGTCTCCCCGACCCCGGGACAGGGCTACGAGCAGTACTTC. Translating gives CASSVSPTPGQGYEQYF.

The rearrangement links TRBV7-9 to TRBJ2-1; the D gene is possibly TRBD2 (6 bases). V was cut by 11 bases and J by 5 bases, with 16 bases left in between. This CDR3 has 13 amino acids. Germline CDR1 reads SEHNR; CDR2 reads FQNEAQ (reference sequence). CDR3: CAYLGGTHNEQFF. The CDR3 DNA reads as TGTGCCTACCTAGGAGGGACCCACAATGAGCAGTTCTTC.